This entry lists 16 T cell receptor beta chains sequenced from one sample in a study of blood T cell repertoires in COVID-19. The protocol was immunoSEQ multiplex PCR, while the TCRdb copy is restricted to in-frame clones and leaves out a portion. The repertoire holds over 150,000 clones, with around 73% as singletons. Sequencing used PBMCs or T cells enriched from blood (not recorded which). Every receptor here comes from a woman aged 50 to 65 who had recovered from COVID-19.

About this clone itself: Other DNA sequences within the sample encode an identical CDR3. The gene calls are TRBV9 and TRBJ2-1; 8 positions match TRBD2. This CDR3 spans 15 amino acids. Germline CDR1 is SGDLS and CDR2 is YYNGEE. Losses at the gene ends were 2 bases for V and 0 bases for J; bases not matched to a gene: 1. CDR3 loop: CASSVSGSSYNEQFF. The CDR3 nucleotides are TGTGCCAGCAGCGTGAGCGGGAGCTCCTACAATGAGCAGTTCTTC.

The chain uses TRBV11-3 and TRBJ2-2; 10 bases match TRBD1. There are 15 residues in the CDR3. Trimming cost V 5 bases and J 5 bases; bases outside gene matches: 5. Germline-derived CDR1 and CDR2 are SGHNT and YENEEA. This CDR3 is CASSGRDRGTGELFF. For the CDR3, the DNA is TGTGCCAGCAGCGGCCGGGACAGGGGAACCGGGGAGCTGTTTTTT.

This clone was seen many times. The chain has TRBV6-2 or TRBV6-3 and TRBJ2-7; weak D call: TRBD2 (7 bases). Germline loops: CDR1 MNHEY, CDR2 SVGEGT. This CDR3 contains 15 residues. Trimming shortened V by 4 bases and J by 0 bases, and 13 bases separated the two germline ends. The CDR3 DNA reads as TGTGCCAGCAGTTTGGCGGGGGCCATCTCCTACGAGCAGTACTTC. Protein sequence: CASSLAGAISYEQYF.

In this sample, this clone turned up a few times. This rearrangement joins TRBV5-5 to TRBJ2-1; 7 bases are a match to TRBD2. With 2 bases clipped from V and 0 bases from J, the junction kept 8 bases outside the gene matches. The length of the CDR3 is 17 residues. Germline V lookup: CDR1 SGHKS, CDR2 YYEKEE (reference sequence). Written as DNA, the CDR3 is TGTGCCAGCAGCTTCCGGACTAGTGCCAGCTCCTACAATGAGCAGTTCTTC. Protein: CASSFRTSASSYNEQFF.

This clone was counted at least ten times. V is TRBV7-2 and J is TRBJ2-7; TRBD2 aligns across 8 bases. The CDR3 loop spans 15 amino acids. Germline trimming cut 0 bases from V and 0 bases from J; bases unmatched to any gene: 1. Germline loops: CDR1 SGHTA, CDR2 FQGNSA. CDR3 DNA sequence: TGTGCCAGCAGCTTAGCCGGGACTAGCTCCTACGAGCAGTACTTC. Amino acid sequence: CASSLAGTSSYEQYF.

This chain joins TRBV7-8 and TRBJ2-5; the D gene is possibly TRBD2 (5 bases). V was clipped by 6 bases and J by 5 bases, with 16 bases between them. Germline assignment: CDR1 SGHVS and CDR2 FQNEAQ. The CDR3 is 14 amino acids. CDR3 sequence (DNA): TGTGCCAGCAGTCCATCTATGGGAGTTGAGACCCAGTACTTC. Translation: CASSPSMGVETQYF.

The chain joins TRBV12-3 or TRBV12-4 to TRBJ1-2, with D tentatively TRBD1 (5 bases). The CDR3 spans 13 residues. The V and J ends lost 6 bases and 4 bases respectively, with 12 bases between them. The CDR3 DNA reads as TGTGCCAGCAGCCAGGGCTCTACCTATGGCTACACCTTC. This sequence encodes CASSQGSTYGYTF.

The V and J genes are TRBV2 and TRBJ2-3, with TRBD1 matching over 7 bases. Germline CDR1 and CDR2: SNHLY and FYNNEI. The J segment lost 10 bases and the V segment lost 3 bases, leaving 4 bases of the junction unmatched. CDR3 length: 12 amino acids. CDR3 region: CASSETGSAQYF. CDR3 sequence (DNA): TGTGCCAGCAGTGAGACAGGGTCCGCGCAGTATTTT.

The chain links TRBV3-1 (or the pseudogene TRBV3-2) to TRBJ2-7; TRBD2 aligns across 8 bases. The CDR3 consists of 17 residues. The germline CDR1 and CDR2 sequences are LGHDT and YNNKEL (reference sequence). J was trimmed by 2 bases and V by 2 bases; bases with no gene match: 11. The CDR3: CASSQLGAGVVPYEQYF. CDR3 DNA sequence: TGTGCCAGCAGCCAATTAGGAGCGGGAGTGGTTCCCTACGAGCAGTACTTC.

The V call is TRBV7-2, the J call TRBJ1-4; tentative D call: TRBD1 (5 bases). CDR3 length: 15 residues. Germline CDR1 is SGHTA and CDR2 is FQGNSA. Trimming took off 5 bases at V and 8 bases at J, with 18 bases between the two ends. The CDR3 DNA reads TGTGCCAGCAGCACCTCGGGGGGTTCTCGGGAAAAACTGTTTTTT. Translating it yields CASSTSGGSREKLFF.

This chain uses TRBV5-1 with TRBJ2-5, with 7 bases identical to TRBD1. This CDR3 spans 17 amino acids. The trim removed 2 bases at V and 4 bases at J, leaving 14 bases unmatched. Germline CDR1 is SGHRS and CDR2 is YFSETQ. The CDR3: CASSFIPIQGLRETQYF. The CDR3 region has the DNA TGCGCCAGCAGCTTCATTCCCATACAGGGGCTGAGAGAGACCCAGTACTTC.

This chain uses TRBV5-1 with TRBJ2-6, with TRBD1 identical over 8 bases. The CDR3 has 17 amino acids. Germline CDR1 is SGHRS and CDR2 is YFSETQ. Unmatched junction bases numbered 5, after V lost 0 bases and J lost 3 bases. This CDR3 reads CASSLGGQGFGANVLTF. Here the CDR3 DNA reads TGCGCCAGCAGCTTGGGTGGACAGGGATTTGGGGCCAACGTCCTGACTTTC. The full variable domain, completed using reference TRBV5-1 and TRBJ2-6, is KAGVTQTPRYLIKTRGQQVTLSCSPISGHRSVSWYQQTPGQGLQFLFEYFSETQRNKGNFPGRFSGRQFSNSRSEMNVSTLELGDSALYLCASSLGGQGFGANVLTFGAGSRLTVL.

The chain has TRBV6-5 and TRBJ2-1, with a weak D call TRBD1 (5 bases). The CDR3 is 15 amino acids. V was clipped by 6 bases and J by 4 bases, with 16 bases between them. Germline assignment: CDR1 MNHEY and CDR2 SVGAGI. The DNA of the CDR3 is TGTGCCAGCAGAGACAGCAGACCACCTTACAATGAGCAGTTCTTC. It yields the protein CASRDSRPPYNEQFF.

The table lists this clone with a few counts. The chain combines TRBV9 with TRBJ2-1, with D hard to call. The V end was cut by 6 bases, the J end by 5 bases, with 12 bases between. From germline, CDR1 is SGDLS and CDR2 YYNGEE. This CDR3 contains 13 residues. Here the CDR3 reads CASNLQTDNEQFF. The CDR3 bases are TGTGCCAGCAACCTCCAAACTGACAATGAGCAGTTCTTC. The variable domain in full, completed from reference TRBV9 and TRBJ2-1, reads DSGVTQTPKHLITATGQRVTLRCSPRSGDLSVYWYQQSLDQGLQFLIQYYNGEERAKGNILERFSAQQFPDLHSELNLSSLELGDSALYFCASNLQTDNEQFFGPGTRLTVL.

The count of this clone is one. The chain is built from TRBV3-1 (or the pseudogene TRBV3-2) and TRBJ2-1; perhaps TRBD1 as D (6 bases). The germline CDR1 and CDR2 sequences are LGHDT and YNNKEL (reference sequence). The germline V and J ends were trimmed by 0 bases and 10 bases, with 13 bases remaining between them. CDR3 size: 14 residues. The CDR3 DNA reads as TGTGCCAGCAGCCAAGAGTCCGGGACAAGGGAGCAGTTCTTC. This codes for CASSQESGTREQFF.

This sequence joins TRBV19 and TRBJ2-5, with 7 bases fitting TRBD1. The V segment lost 10 bases and the J segment 4 bases; nucleotides outside the gene matches: 9. CDR3 length: 13 residues. The V gene's germline CDR1 is LNHDA and CDR2 SQIVND (reference sequence). The CDR3 region is CAIRDSLSETQYF. In DNA, the CDR3 is TGTGCCATCCGGGACAGTCTTTCAGAGACCCAGTACTTC. The full variable domain, with the rest looked up from reference TRBV19 and TRBJ2-5, is DGGITQSPKYLFRKEGQNVTLSCEQNLNHDAMYWYRQDPGQGLRLIYYSQIVNDFQKGDIAEGYSVSREKKESFPLTVTSAQKNPTAFYLCAIRDSLSETQYFGPGTRLLVL.